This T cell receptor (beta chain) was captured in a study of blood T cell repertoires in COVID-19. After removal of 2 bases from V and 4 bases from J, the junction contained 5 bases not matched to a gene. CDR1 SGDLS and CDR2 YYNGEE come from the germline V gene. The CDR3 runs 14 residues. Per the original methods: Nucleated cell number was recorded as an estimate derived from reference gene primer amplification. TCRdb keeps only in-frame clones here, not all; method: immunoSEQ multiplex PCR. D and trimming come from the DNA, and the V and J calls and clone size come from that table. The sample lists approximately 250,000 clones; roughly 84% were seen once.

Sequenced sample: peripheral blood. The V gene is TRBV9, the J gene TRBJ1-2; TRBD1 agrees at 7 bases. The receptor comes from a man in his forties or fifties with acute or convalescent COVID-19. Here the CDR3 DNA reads TGTGCCAGCAGCGTCCGGGACAGAGCCTATGGCTACACCTTC. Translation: CASSVRDRAYGYTF.